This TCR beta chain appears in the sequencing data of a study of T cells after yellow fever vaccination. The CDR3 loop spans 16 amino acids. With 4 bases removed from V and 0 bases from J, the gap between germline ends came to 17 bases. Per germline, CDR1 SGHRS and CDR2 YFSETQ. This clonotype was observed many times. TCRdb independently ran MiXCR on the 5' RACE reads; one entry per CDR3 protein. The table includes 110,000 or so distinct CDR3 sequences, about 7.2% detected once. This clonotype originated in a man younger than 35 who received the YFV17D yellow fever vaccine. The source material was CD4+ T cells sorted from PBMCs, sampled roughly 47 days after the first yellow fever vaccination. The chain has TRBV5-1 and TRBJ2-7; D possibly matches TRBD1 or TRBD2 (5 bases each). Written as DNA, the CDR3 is TGCGCCAGCAGCCCCGGGACGGTGTCGAGCTCCTACGAGCAGTACTTC. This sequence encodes CASSPGTVSSSYEQYF.